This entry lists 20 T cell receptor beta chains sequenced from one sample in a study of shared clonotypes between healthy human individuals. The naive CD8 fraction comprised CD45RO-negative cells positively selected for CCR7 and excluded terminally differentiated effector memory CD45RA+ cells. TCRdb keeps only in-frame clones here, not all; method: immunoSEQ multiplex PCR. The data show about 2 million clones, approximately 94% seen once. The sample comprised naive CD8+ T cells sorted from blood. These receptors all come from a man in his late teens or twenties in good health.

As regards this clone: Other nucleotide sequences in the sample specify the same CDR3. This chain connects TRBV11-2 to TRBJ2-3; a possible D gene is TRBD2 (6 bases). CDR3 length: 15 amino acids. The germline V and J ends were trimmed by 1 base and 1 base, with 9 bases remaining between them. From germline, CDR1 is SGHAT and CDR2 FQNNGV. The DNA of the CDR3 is TGTGCCAGCAGCTTAGTGGGCGGGGGCACAGATACGCAGTATTTT. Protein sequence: CASSLVGGGTDTQYF. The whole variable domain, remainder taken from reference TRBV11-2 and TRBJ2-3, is EAGVAQSPRYKIIEKRQSVAFWCNPISGHATLYWYQQILGQGPKLLIQFQNNGVVDDSQLPKDRFSAERLKGVDSTLKIQPAKLEDSAVYLCASSLVGGGTDTQYFGPGTRLTVL.

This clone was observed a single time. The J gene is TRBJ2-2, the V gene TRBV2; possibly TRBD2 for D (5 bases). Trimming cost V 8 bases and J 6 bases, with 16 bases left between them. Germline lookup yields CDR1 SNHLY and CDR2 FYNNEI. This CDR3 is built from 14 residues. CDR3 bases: TGTGCCAGCCTCGGGAAAGCCCACGCCGGGGAGCTGTTTTTT. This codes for CASLGKAHAGELFF.

The CDR3 DNA is TGTGCCAGCAGCTTAGTCGACGGGACAGGGAGCGAGCAGTACTTC. The encoded protein is CASSLVDGTGSEQYF. The gene calls are TRBV13 and TRBJ2-7; TRBD1 agrees at 9 bases. The J segment lost 6 bases and the V segment lost 1 base, leaving 7 bases of the junction unmatched. Germline loops: CDR1 PRHDT, CDR2 FYEKMQ (reference sequence). The CDR3 extends over 15 amino acids.

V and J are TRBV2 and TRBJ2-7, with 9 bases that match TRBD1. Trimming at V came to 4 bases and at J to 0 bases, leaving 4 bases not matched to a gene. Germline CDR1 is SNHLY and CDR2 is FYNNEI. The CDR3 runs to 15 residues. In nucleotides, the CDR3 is TGTGCCAGCAGTGTAGGGACAGGGAGCTCCTACGAGCAGTACTTC. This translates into CASSVGTGSSYEQYF.

CDR3 sequence reads: CASSIVRGPGPNTEAFF. CDR3 nucleotide sequence: TGTGCCAGTAGTATAGTGCGGGGGCCAGGTCCGAACACTGAAGCTTTCTTT. The genes are TRBV19 and TRBJ1-1; weak D call: TRBD1 (6 bases). The V gene's germline CDR1 is LNHDA and CDR2 SQIVND (reference sequence). The length of the CDR3 is 17 residues. The germline V and J ends were trimmed by 1 base and 1 base, with 16 bases remaining between them.

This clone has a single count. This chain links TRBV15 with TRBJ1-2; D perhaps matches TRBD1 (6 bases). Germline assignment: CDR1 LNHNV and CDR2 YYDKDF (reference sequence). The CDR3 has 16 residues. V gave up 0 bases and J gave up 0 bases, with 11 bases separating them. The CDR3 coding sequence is TGTGCCACCAGCAGAGATTTAGGACAGCCTAACTATGGCTACACCTTC. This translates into CATSRDLGQPNYGYTF.

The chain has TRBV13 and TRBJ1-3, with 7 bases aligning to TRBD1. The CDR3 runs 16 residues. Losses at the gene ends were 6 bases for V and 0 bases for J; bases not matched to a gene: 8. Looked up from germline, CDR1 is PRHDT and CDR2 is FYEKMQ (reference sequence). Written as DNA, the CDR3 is TGTGCCAGCAGGGGTCAGGGGGAAAGCTCTGGAAACACCATATATTTT. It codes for CASRGQGESSGNTIYF.

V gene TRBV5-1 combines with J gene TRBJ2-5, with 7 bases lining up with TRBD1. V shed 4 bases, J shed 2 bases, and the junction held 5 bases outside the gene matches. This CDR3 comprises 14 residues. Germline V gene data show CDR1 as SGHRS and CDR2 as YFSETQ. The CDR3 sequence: CASSGLQGQETQYF. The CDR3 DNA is TGCGCCAGCAGCGGATTACAGGGGCAAGAGACCCAGTACTTC.

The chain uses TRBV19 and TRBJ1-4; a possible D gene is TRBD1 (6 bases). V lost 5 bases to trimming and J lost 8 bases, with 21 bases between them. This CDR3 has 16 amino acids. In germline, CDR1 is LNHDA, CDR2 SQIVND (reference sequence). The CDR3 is CASSLRDTISVEKLFF. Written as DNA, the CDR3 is TGTGCCAGTAGTCTCCGGGACACAATCTCGGTCGAAAAACTGTTTTTT.

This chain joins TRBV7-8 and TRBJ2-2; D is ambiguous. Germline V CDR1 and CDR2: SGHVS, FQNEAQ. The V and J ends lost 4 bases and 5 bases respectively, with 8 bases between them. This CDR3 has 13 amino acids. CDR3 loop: CASSSLETGELFF. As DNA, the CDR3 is TGTGCCAGCAGCTCCTTGGAGACCGGGGAGCTGTTTTTT.

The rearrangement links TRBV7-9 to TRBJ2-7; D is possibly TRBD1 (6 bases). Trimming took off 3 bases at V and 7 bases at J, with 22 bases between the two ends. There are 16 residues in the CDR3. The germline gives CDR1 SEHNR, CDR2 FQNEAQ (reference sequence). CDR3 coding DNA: TGTGCCAGCAGCTTCCTCGACCGGGACAACGCCTTAGAGCAGTACTTC. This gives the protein CASSFLDRDNALEQYF.

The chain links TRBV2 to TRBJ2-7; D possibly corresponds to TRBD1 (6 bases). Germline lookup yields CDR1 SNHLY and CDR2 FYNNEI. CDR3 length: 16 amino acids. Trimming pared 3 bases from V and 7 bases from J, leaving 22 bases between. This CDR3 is CASSDFGRGTGREQYF. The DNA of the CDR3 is TGTGCCAGCAGTGATTTCGGCAGGGGCACCGGTAGGGAGCAGTACTTC.

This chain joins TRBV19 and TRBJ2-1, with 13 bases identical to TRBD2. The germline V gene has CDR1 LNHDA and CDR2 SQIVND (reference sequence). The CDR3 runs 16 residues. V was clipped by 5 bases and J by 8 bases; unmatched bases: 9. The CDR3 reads CASSAALAGGLDEQFF. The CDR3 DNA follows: TGTGCCAGTAGTGCCGCACTAGCGGGGGGGCTGGATGAGCAGTTCTTC.

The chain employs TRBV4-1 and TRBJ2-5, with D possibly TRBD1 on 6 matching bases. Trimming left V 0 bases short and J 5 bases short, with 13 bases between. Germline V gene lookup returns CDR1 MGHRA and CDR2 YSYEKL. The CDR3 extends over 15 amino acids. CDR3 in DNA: TGCGCCAGCAGCCAAGATCTTTGGGGGCTGGAGACCCAGTACTTC. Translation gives CASSQDLWGLETQYF.

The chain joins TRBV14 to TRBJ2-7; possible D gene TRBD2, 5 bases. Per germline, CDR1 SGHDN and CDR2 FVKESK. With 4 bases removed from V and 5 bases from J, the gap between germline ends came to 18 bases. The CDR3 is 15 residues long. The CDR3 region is CASSPRTGYDDEQYF. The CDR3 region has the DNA TGTGCCAGCAGCCCCAGAACGGGGTATGATGACGAGCAGTACTTC.

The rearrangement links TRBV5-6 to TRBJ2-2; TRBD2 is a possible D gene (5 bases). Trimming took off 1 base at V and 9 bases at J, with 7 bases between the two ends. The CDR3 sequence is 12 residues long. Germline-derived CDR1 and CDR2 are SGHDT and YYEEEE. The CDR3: CASSLPGRELFF. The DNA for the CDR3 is TGTGCCAGCAGCTTGCCGGGAAGGGAGCTGTTTTTT.

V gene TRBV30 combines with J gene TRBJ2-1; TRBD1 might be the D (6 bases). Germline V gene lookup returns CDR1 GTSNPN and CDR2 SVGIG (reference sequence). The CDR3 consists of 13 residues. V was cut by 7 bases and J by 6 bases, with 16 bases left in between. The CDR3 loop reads CALSGHGFNEQFF. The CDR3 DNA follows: TGTGCCTTGTCGGGACACGGCTTCAATGAGCAGTTCTTC. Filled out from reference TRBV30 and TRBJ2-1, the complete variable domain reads SQTIHQWPATLVQPVGSPLSLECTVEGTSNPNLYWYRQAAGRGLQLLFYSVGIGQISSEVPQNLSASRPQDRQFILSSKKLLLSDSGFYLCALSGHGFNEQFFGPGTRLTVL.

The CDR3 DNA reads TGTGCCAGCAACCCCACTCCGGCAGGCGCCTACGAGCAGTACTTC. Residues: CASNPTPAGAYEQYF. The gene calls are TRBV6-5 and TRBJ2-7, with D unresolved. This CDR3 comprises 15 residues. Germline CDR1 reads MNHEY; CDR2 reads SVGAGI. V lost 7 bases and J lost 2, with 18 bases in between.

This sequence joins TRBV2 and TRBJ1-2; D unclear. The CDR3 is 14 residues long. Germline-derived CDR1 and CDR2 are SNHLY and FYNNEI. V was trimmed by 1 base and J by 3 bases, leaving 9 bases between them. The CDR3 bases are TGTGCCAGCAGTGAAGGGGTACTATACTATGGCTACACCTTC. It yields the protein CASSEGVLYYGYTF.

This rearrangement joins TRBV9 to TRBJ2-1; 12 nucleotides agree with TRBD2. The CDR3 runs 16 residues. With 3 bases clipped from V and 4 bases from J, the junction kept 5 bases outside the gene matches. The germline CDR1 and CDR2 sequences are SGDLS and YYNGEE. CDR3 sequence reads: CASSAEGTSGYNEQFF. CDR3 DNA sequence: TGTGCCAGCAGCGCCGAGGGGACTAGCGGGTACAATGAGCAGTTCTTC.